These T cell receptor beta chains were read from a single sample in a study of T cell responses to AZD1222 COVID-19 vaccine. This table comes from immunoSEQ multiplex PCR, and its TCRdb copy is limited to in-frame clones, with some not included. The data hold over 50,000 clones, with around 82% observed a single time. Sequenced material: peripheral blood, taken 28 days after the second AZD1222 dose. All receptors come from an adult who received the AZD1222 COVID-19 vaccine. CDR3s include the opening cysteine and the closing phenylalanine or tryptophan.

V gene,CDR3 protein
TRBV28,CASGGEQFTGNTIYF
TRBV28,CASTRGGALANEKLFF
TRBV5-5,CASSRSGSSYEQYF
TRBV7-9,CASITNEGGRYGYTF
TRBV29-1,CSVTKGVGVYEQYF
TRBV27,CASSNRDWDEQYF
TRBV25-1,CASSEYTQETQYF
TRBV6-5,CASSYSSGSATYEQYF
TRBV4-1,CASSQPGSYEQYF
TRBV11-2,CASSLGGYGTGELFF
TRBV13,CASSLYYEQYF